This is a list of T cell receptor beta chains from one sample in a study of T cell responses to AZD1222 COVID-19 vaccine. Assay used: immunoSEQ multiplex PCR; TCRdb lists only in-frame clones, some missing. The repertoire holds around 130,000 clones, with around 87% as singletons. The starting material was peripheral blood, obtained on day 0 of AZD1222 vaccination. The receptors come from an adult in good health. Each CDR3 is given without its conserved first and last residue. The order of the fields is J gene, V gene, clone size, D gene, CDR3 protein. The D gene is left open where the match is weak. Clone size is stated in some rows and not others, as once, few, many or a class when expanded.

>TRBJ2-2|TRBV4-2|.|TRBD1
ASSQDPGDRANTGELF
>TRBJ2-7|TRBV7-2|.|.
ASSLPQASYEQY
>TRBJ2-7|TRBV28|once|.
ASTAGTPRKEQY
>TRBJ2-7|TRBV6-2/TRBV6-3|.|.
ASSLGTFHEQY
>TRBJ2-2|TRBV28|.|TRBD1
ASQGAGTGELF
>TRBJ1-1|TRBV5-4|.|.
ASSPPGAENTEAF
>TRBJ2-1|TRBV5-1|.|.
ASQDTGEGYNEQF
>TRBJ2-1|TRBV24-1|.|TRBD1
ATSGPGQGFNEQF
>TRBJ1-2|TRBV19|.|.
ASSRVQSQGYT
>TRBJ2-1|TRBV30|.|TRBD1
AWRGTGDNEQF
>TRBJ1-6|TRBV7-3|.|TRBD1
ASSPTGAGSPLH
>TRBJ2-1|TRBV9|.|.
ASSVAPSSYNEQF
>TRBJ2-7|TRBV5-4|.|.
ASSASRSGPYEQY
>TRBJ1-1|TRBV15|.|TRBD1
ATSRDQGGDEAF
>TRBJ2-3|TRBV4-1|.|TRBD2
ASSPGTSADTQY
>TRBJ1-2|TRBV7-9|.|.
ASRALRDYGYT
>TRBJ2-2|TRBV7-3|.|.
ASSLYGTLNTGELF
>TRBJ1-5|TRBV7-2|.|.
ASSLRDGNQPQH
>TRBJ1-5|TRBV28|.|.
ASSFPSNQPQH
>TRBJ1-3|TRBV10-3|once|.
ATLQGPGSGNTIY
>TRBJ2-3|TRBV24-1|.|.
ATSEPSRAADTQY
>TRBJ2-7|TRBV5-4|few|.
ASSSDYEQY
>TRBJ1-5|TRBV3-1/TRBV3-2|few|TRBD1
ASSPPGGNNQPQH
>TRBJ2-3|TRBV12-3/TRBV12-4|.|.
ASSLGQGRAPR
>TRBJ1-2|TRBV2|.|.
ASVTGWVYGYT
>TRBJ1-5|TRBV2|.|TRBD1
ASSAPQGDSNQPQH
>TRBJ1-6|TRBV19|.|TRBD1
ASTGGAGSYNSPLH
>TRBJ2-7|TRBV7-2|.|.
ASSYVAASYEQY
>TRBJ1-1|TRBV6-5|.|.
ASLESGALNTEAF
>TRBJ2-7|TRBV3-1/TRBV3-2|.|.
ASSQLGRGTYEQY
>TRBJ2-1|TRBV29-1|.|.
SVVAGSYNEQF
>TRBJ2-5|TRBV6-2/TRBV6-3|.|.
ASSSGRNGGYQETQY
>TRBJ2-7|TRBV6-5|.|TRBD1
ASSPGQGIYEQY
>TRBJ2-7|TRBV6-5|.|.
ASSYAVSSYEQY
>TRBJ2-7|TRBV10-3|.|.
AISESLGETSYEQY
>TRBJ1-1|TRBV7-3|.|TRBD1
ASSARTGVNTEAF
>TRBJ2-2|TRBV5-1|.|TRBD2
ASSPGGPTELF
>TRBJ2-7|TRBV21-1|.|.
ASSKEGRGSSYEQY
>TRBJ1-2|TRBV3-1/TRBV3-2|.|.
ASIPSREYNGVNYGYT
>TRBJ1-1|TRBV4-1|once|TRBD1
ASSQTGTVMNTEAF
>TRBJ1-1|TRBV5-1|few|.
ASKPLLGDEALLNTEAF
>TRBJ1-2|TRBV10-3|.|.
ATAPGPSDYGYT
>TRBJ2-5|TRBV20-1|.|.
SASVGAAQY
>TRBJ1-5|TRBV5-1|.|.
ASSLDGRNQPQH
>TRBJ1-2|TRBV29-1|.|.
SVERAGRITQANYGYT
>TRBJ1-1|TRBV15|.|TRBD1
ATSSTLGAGGIAF
>TRBJ1-2|TRBV2|.|.
ASSEGLLGGYT
>TRBJ2-5|TRBV6-2/TRBV6-3|.|.
ASSYGMGVPYQETQY
>TRBJ2-2|TRBV7-2|.|.
ASSLGGAGAGELF
>TRBJ2-1|TRBV5-1|.|.
ARSLLDRGVSYNEQF
>TRBJ2-3|TRBV6-6|.|.
ASSHPRRGQTDTQY
>TRBJ1-1|TRBV29-1|.|.
SGGSVRTEAF
>TRBJ1-5|TRBV29-1|.|.
SVRDGGNQPQH